The clone carrying this T cell receptor (beta chain) has at least ten counts. PCR amplification of the TCRs was performed with Phusion for 20 to 25 PCR cycles, and it relied on a constant-region primer together with a V-primer adapter. MiXCR was run by TCRdb on the reads, yielding one entry per CDR3 protein. The sample contains under 60,000 distinct CDR3 sequences, 33% of which appear only once. This entry comes from a study of low-dose radiotherapy and immunotherapy resistance in tumors. About the study: The schedule for Cohort 2 used 1 Gy per fraction every two weeks, which added up to 13 Gy over 26 weeks. With TRAV- and TRBV-specific primers, first-strand cDNA was made, covering the alpha and beta chains.

CDR1 is SQVTM and CDR2 is ANQGSEA in the germline V gene. The CDR3 is 15 amino acids. Trimming removed 3 bases at V and 7 bases at J, with 20 bases between. Time point specified: after trial treatment. Treatment defined: LDRT plus nivolumab, ipilimumab, low-dose cyclophosphamide and aspirin (RACIN trial). Every donor's regimen consisted of nivolumab, ipilimumab, aspirin, low-dose cyclophosphamide and low-dose radiotherapy. The rearrangement links TRBV29-1 to TRBJ2-3; D uncertain. The TCR sequence derives from a male donor with rectosigmoid adenocarcinoma. The sequencing here drew on PBMCs, taken after low-dose radiotherapy plus immunotherapy. The CDR3 spells CSVELGPRTANTQYF. CDR3 DNA sequence: TGCAGCGTTGAGCTAGGCCCGAGAACCGCGAATACGCAGTATTTT.